Below, one T cell receptor (beta chain) is given with its context. Its antigen remains unidentified. This sample is drawn from a study of T cells in pancreatic ductal adenocarcinoma. Study results and limitations: This surgical cohort overrepresents the minority presenting with early-stage disease. Blood clonality (roughly 0.07) did not differ significantly from tumor (about 0.112). Comparisons of tumor and blood clonality may show falsely lower tumor diversity. Compared with tumor, blood showed more total productive templates and roughly 8-fold more clonotypes.

No neoadjuvant therapy was given to the selected pancreatic ductal adenocarcinoma patients before their surgery. V was pared by 6 bases and J by 13 bases, with 13 bases between. Germline V CDR1 and CDR2: SGHTA, FQGNSA. The CDR3 loop spans 11 amino acids. The assay was immunoSEQ multiplex PCR, and TCRdb's table has in-frame clones only and misses some. The data show around 10,000 clones, 67% seen once. Sequenced sample: pancreatic tumor tissue. V and J are TRBV7-2 and TRBJ2-1; D not certain. This receptor was identified in a human donor with pancreatic ductal adenocarcinoma. The CDR3 loop is CASRLVSVQFF. DNA of the CDR3: TGTGCCAGCAGACTGGTAAGCGTACAGTTCTTC.